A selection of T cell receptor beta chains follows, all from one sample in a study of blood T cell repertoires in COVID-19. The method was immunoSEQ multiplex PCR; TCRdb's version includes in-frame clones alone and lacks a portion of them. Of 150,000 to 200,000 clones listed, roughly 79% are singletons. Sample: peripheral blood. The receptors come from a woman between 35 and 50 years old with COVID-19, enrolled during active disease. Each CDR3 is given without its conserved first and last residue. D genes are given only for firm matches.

CDR3: ASSPLRLAGGRPHWNEQF
D: TRBD2
V: TRBV28

CDR3: ASSRDIPGANVLT
D: -
V: TRBV5-4

CDR3: ASSSFRDKQF
D: -
V: TRBV7-3

CDR3: AISENSNSPLH
D: -
V: TRBV10-3

CDR3: ASTPALAGYNEQF
D: TRBD2
V: TRBV19

CDR3: ASSTDFRAKNIQY
D: -
V: TRBV25-1

CDR3: ASSLIPGGNQPQH
D: TRBD1
V: TRBV5-5

CDR3: ASRNSGSRQF
D: TRBD2
V: TRBV10-2

CDR3: ASSYTGVSYEQY
D: -
V: TRBV5-4

CDR3: AWKGDVPEQY
D: -
V: TRBV30

CDR3: ASSFSSGYGYT
D: -
V: TRBV5-5

CDR3: ASSRQIGQGTGELF
D: TRBD1
V: TRBV19

CDR3: AWSPDYNEQF
D: -
V: TRBV30

CDR3: ASSLEAGPSTDTQY
D: -
V: TRBV3-1/TRBV3-2

CDR3: ATSDFWQGADTGELF
D: TRBD1
V: TRBV24-1

CDR3: AISERERQAHSNQPQH
D: -
V: TRBV10-3

CDR3: ASSEGPGIHNEQF
D: -
V: TRBV11-3

CDR3: ASSRTGSHYEQY
D: -
V: TRBV5-5

CDR3: AISDQTDTQY
D: -
V: TRBV10-3

CDR3: ASSRSGQSNQPQH
D: TRBD1
V: TRBV18

CDR3: ASSKQGPLFYEQY
D: -
V: TRBV19

CDR3: ASSKQGQANTEAF
D: TRBD1
V: TRBV7-3

CDR3: ASSPPSGRTQY
D: TRBD2
V: TRBV3-1/TRBV3-2

CDR3: ASSFSGNLRGSYEQY
D: TRBD2
V: TRBV19

CDR3: ASSYRTGSTNEKLF
D: -
V: TRBV19

CDR3: ASTIFTSGRHVCDEQF
D: TRBD2
V: TRBV10-1

CDR3: ASRDQQGANQPQH
D: TRBD1
V: TRBV6-6

CDR3: ASRLAGSPNEKLF
D: -
V: TRBV27

CDR3: ASSLETGAGNTIY
D: TRBD1
V: TRBV5-8

CDR3: ASGRQGQETQY
D: TRBD1
V: TRBV6-5

CDR3: SVSLRDRDYNEQF
D: TRBD1
V: TRBV29-1

CDR3: ASLPSAYEQY
D: -
V: TRBV2

CDR3: ASSLGRGNTGELF
D: -
V: TRBV7-6

CDR3: ASSFLGGGRTYEQY
D: -
V: TRBV5-6

CDR3: ASSRGAGQPQH
D: -
V: TRBV19

CDR3: ASSQERGTTEQF
D: -
V: TRBV4-1

CDR3: ASRTGAGTDTQY
D: -
V: TRBV21-1

CDR3: ASSFLSGLANEQF
D: TRBD2
V: TRBV5-1

CDR3: ASSTNGWTSEQY
D: -
V: TRBV7-2

CDR3: ASSPTSGRTYEQY
D: TRBD2
V: TRBV2

CDR3: ASRTGQGHGTQY
D: TRBD1
V: TRBV28

CDR3: ASSTSLSYEQY
D: -
V: TRBV28

CDR3: ASESTWDSGETQY
D: -
V: TRBV6-5

CDR3: SVDASGGAFSLGLQY
D: TRBD2
V: TRBV29-1

CDR3: ASSRTGGSRYGYT
D: TRBD1
V: TRBV28

CDR3: ASSPGLSPYNEQF
D: -
V: TRBV7-3

CDR3: ATSTRLGTGGFEQY
D: TRBD1
V: TRBV15

CDR3: ATSDQTGGNYNEQF
D: TRBD1
V: TRBV24-1

CDR3: ASSATGTSYEQY
D: -
V: TRBV28

CDR3: AWSLRSGFEQY
D: -
V: TRBV30

CDR3: ASSLGQGAHQPQH
D: TRBD1
V: TRBV5-1

CDR3: ASSPKTGTGPYIQY
D: TRBD1
V: TRBV27

CDR3: ATSDTTSGGPKNTDTQY
D: TRBD2
V: TRBV24-1

CDR3: AWSQNRDRFIIHN
D: TRBD1
V: TRBV30